This T cell receptor (beta chain) appears in the sequencing data of a study of T-cell memory formation after mild COVID-19. In its sample, this clonotype was seen many times. Germline V gene lookup returns CDR1 SGHVS and CDR2 FQNEAQ. V lost 5 bases to trimming and J lost 0 bases, with 13 bases between them. The CDR3 has 16 amino acids. TCRdb ran MiXCR on the 5' RACE reads and lists one entry per CDR3 protein. The sample lists hundreds of thousands of distinct CDR3 sequences, about a sixth occurring once. The chain has TRBV7-8 and TRBJ2-2, with D possibly matching TRBD1 (5 bases). This clonotype originated in a man between 18 and 35 years old who had mild COVID-19 (a few samples of this study predate the infection). Cell type and time point are not known. Sequences were obtained from PBMCs or a T cell subset sorted from them (not recorded which). The CDR3 reads CASSLDAGTNTGELFF. The CDR3 region has the DNA TGTGCCAGCAGCCTTGACGCAGGGACGAACACCGGGGAGCTGTTTTTT.